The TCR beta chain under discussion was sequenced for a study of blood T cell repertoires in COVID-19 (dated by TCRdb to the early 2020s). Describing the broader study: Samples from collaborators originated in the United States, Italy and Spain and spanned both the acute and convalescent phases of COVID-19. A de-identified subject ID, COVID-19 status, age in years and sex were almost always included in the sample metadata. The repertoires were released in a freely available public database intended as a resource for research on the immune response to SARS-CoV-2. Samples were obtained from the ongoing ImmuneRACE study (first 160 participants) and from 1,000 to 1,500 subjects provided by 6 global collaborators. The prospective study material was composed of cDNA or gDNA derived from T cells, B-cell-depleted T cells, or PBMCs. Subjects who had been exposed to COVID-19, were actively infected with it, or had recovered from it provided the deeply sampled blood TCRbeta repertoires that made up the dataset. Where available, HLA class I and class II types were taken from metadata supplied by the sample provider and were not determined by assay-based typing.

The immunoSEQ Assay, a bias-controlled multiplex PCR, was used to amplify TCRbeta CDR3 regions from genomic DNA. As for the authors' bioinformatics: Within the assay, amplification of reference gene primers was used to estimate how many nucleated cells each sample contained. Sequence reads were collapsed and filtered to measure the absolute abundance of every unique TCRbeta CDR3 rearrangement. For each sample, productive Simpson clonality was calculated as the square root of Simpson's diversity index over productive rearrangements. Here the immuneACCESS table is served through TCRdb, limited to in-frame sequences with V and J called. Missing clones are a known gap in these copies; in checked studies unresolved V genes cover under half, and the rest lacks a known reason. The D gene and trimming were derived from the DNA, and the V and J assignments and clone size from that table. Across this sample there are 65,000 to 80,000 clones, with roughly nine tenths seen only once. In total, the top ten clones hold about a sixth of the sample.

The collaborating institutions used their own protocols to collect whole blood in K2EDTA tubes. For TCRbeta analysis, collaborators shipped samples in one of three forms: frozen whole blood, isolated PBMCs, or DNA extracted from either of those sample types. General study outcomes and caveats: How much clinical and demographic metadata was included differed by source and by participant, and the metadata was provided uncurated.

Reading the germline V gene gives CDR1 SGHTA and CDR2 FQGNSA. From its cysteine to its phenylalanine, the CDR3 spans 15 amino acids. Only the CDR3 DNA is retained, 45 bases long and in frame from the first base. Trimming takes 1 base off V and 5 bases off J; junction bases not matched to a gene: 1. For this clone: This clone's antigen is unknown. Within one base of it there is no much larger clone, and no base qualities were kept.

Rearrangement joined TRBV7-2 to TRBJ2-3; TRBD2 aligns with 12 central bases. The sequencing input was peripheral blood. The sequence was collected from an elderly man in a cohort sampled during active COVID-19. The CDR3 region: CASSLVLAGGDTQYF. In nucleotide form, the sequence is TGTGCCAGCAGCTTAGTACTAGCGGGGGGAGATACGCAGTATTTT.